What follows are 14 T cell receptor beta chains derived from one specimen sequenced in a study of blood T cell repertoires in COVID-19. Generated by immunoSEQ multiplex PCR, the TCRdb table keeps only in-frame clones and is missing some. This table has 95,000 or so clones, around 87% appearing once. Sequencing input: peripheral blood. These receptor sequences come from a human donor in a cohort sampled during active COVID-19.

This chain links TRBV7-3 with TRBJ1-6, with 8 bases identical to TRBD1. Germline V lookup: CDR1 SGHTA, CDR2 FQGTGA. This CDR3 region has 15 residues. The V and J ends lost 5 bases and 7 bases, in that order; junction bases with no gene match: 7. The CDR3 region is CASSPKDRENSPLHF. For the CDR3, the DNA is TGTGCCAGCAGCCCGAAGGACAGGGAAAATTCACCCCTCCACTTT.

V usage is TRBV5-1 and J usage is TRBJ1-1; possibly TRBD1 for D (6 bases). Germline assignment: CDR1 SGHRS and CDR2 YFSETQ. Trimming left V 3 bases short and J 3 bases short, with 15 bases between. The CDR3 consists of 15 residues. CDR3 sequence: CASSSTGFMDTEAFF. CDR3 sequence (DNA): TGCGCCAGCAGCTCAACAGGGTTTATGGACACTGAAGCTTTCTTT.

The rearrangement uses TRBV7-3 and TRBJ2-1, with 9 bases fitting TRBD2. Losses at the gene ends were 1 base for V and 1 base for J; bases not matched to a gene: 5. There are 17 residues in the CDR3. Germline CDR1 and CDR2: SGHTA and FQGTGA. The CDR3 sequence is CASSLSPAGGSYNEQFF. Here the CDR3 DNA reads TGTGCCAGCAGCTTAAGTCCAGCGGGGGGATCCTACAATGAGCAGTTCTTC.

The gene calls are TRBV4-2 and TRBJ1-4; 10 bases align to TRBD1. Losses at the gene ends were 1 base for V and 8 bases for J; bases not matched to a gene: 1. The germline gives CDR1 LGHNA, CDR2 YNFKEQ. This CDR3 is 14 amino acids long. In DNA, the CDR3 is TGTGCCAGCAGCCAAGGGGGACAGGGGGAAAAACTGTTTTTT. Protein product: CASSQGGQGEKLFF.

The chain employs TRBV7-2 and TRBJ2-5; maybe TRBD2 (6 bases). CDR1 and CDR2 from the germline V gene are SGHTA and FQGNSA. The CDR3 spans 14 residues. V lost 5 bases and J 0 bases, leaving 10 bases between the germline ends. The CDR3 DNA reads TGTGCCAGCAGCCCTAGCGTGAACCAAGAGACCCAGTACTTC. Its protein is CASSPSVNQETQYF.

The rearrangement links TRBV6-1 to TRBJ2-7; D is possibly TRBD2 (6 bases). The CDR3 contains 17 residues. Trimming pared 0 bases from V and 4 bases from J, leaving 19 bases between. CDR1 is MNHNS and CDR2 is SASEGT in the germline V gene. The CDR3 coding sequence is TGTGCCAGCAGTGAAGCTTATGGGACTGGAACAGCGTACGAGCAGTACTTC. Protein sequence: CASSEAYGTGTAYEQYF.

The rearrangement joins TRBV5-1 to TRBJ2-5; the match to TRBD2 covers 9 bases. Germline V lookup: CDR1 SGHRS, CDR2 YFSETQ. V was clipped by 1 base and J by 4 bases; unmatched bases: 5. This CDR3 comprises 15 residues. This CDR3 reads CASSLSSGGLETQYF. The DNA for the CDR3 is TGCGCCAGCAGCTTGAGTAGCGGGGGCCTAGAGACCCAGTACTTC.

Of note for this clone: One end of the junction does not line up with germline, which may come from a read error. CDR3 DNA sequence: TGTGCCAGCAGTGTACGGACAGGGGGCGCAAATAACAATGGCTACACCTTC. It codes for CASSVRTGGANNNGYTF. The chain links TRBV2 to TRBJ1-2; TRBD1 matches at 11 bases. The germline V gene has CDR1 SNHLY and CDR2 FYNNEI. This CDR3 is built from 17 residues.

The V call is TRBV3-1 (or the pseudogene TRBV3-2), the J call TRBJ1-2; 7 bases fit TRBD1. V gave up 3 bases and J gave up 4 bases; unmatched junction bases: 5. Germline V gene sequence: CDR1 LGHDT, CDR2 YNNKEL (reference sequence). The CDR3 extends over 14 amino acids. The CDR3 DNA reads as TGTGCCAGCAGCCATAATGACAGGGCCTATGGCTACACCTTC. It encodes CASSHNDRAYGYTF.

The chain combines TRBV6-5 with TRBJ1-6; no reliable D call. V dropped 10 bases and J dropped 7 bases, with 20 bases sitting between them. There are 15 residues in the CDR3. The germline gives CDR1 MNHEY, CDR2 SVGAGI. The CDR3 here is CATTNGGGSNSPLHF. CDR3 sequence (DNA): TGTGCCACCACAAACGGTGGCGGAAGCAATTCACCCCTCCACTTT.

The CDR3 DNA reads as TGTGCCAGCAGGGTACAGGGAGAGGGCTACACCTTC. This encodes CASRVQGEGYTF. This rearrangement joins TRBV2 to TRBJ1-2, with D possibly TRBD1 on 6 matching bases. V was clipped by 6 bases and J by 8 bases, with 13 bases between them. In germline, CDR1 is SNHLY, CDR2 FYNNEI. The CDR3 has 12 residues. Full variable domain (remainder filled in from reference TRBV2 and TRBJ1-2): EPEVTQTPSHQVTQMGQEVILRCVPISNHLYFYWYRQILGQKVEFLVSFYNNEISEKSEIFDDQFSVERPDGSNFTLKIRSTKLEDSAMYFCASRVQGEGYTFGSGTRLTVV.

V usage is TRBV19 and J usage is TRBJ2-2, with 12 bases fitting TRBD1. Germline V gives CDR1 LNHDA, CDR2 SQIVND (reference sequence). There are 16 residues in the CDR3. With V trimmed by 6 bases and J by 7 bases, 9 bases remained unmatched. The CDR3 is CASRKGTGGFGGELFF. The DNA for the CDR3 is TGTGCCAGTAGGAAGGGGACAGGGGGCTTTGGCGGGGAGCTGTTTTTT.

The genes are TRBV3-1 (or the pseudogene TRBV3-2) and TRBJ2-5; 10 positions match TRBD2. This CDR3 spans 18 amino acids. The germline CDR1 and CDR2 sequences are LGHDT and YNNKEL (reference sequence). V lost 0 bases and J lost 2; bases outside the gene matches: 9. As DNA, the CDR3 is TGTGCCAGCAGCCAAGAAGTACTAGCGGGGCCCCTGCAAGAGACCCAGTACTTC. Its protein is CASSQEVLAGPLQETQYF.

The chain links TRBV13 to TRBJ2-7; D is possibly TRBD1 (6 bases). Trimming pared 4 bases from V and 2 bases from J, leaving 15 bases between. The germline CDR1 and CDR2 sequences are PRHDT and FYEKMQ (reference sequence). This CDR3 has 15 amino acids. CDR3: CASSSRQDPPYEQYF. The CDR3 DNA is TGTGCCAGCAGCTCCCGACAGGATCCTCCCTACGAGCAGTACTTC.